A selection of T cell receptor beta chains follows, all from one sample in a study of blood T cell repertoires in COVID-19. The data were produced by immunoSEQ multiplex PCR, yet TCRdb's version contains in-frame clones alone and is incomplete. The table lists about 73,000 clones, about 79% of them singletons. Material: peripheral blood. Receptor source: a woman in her sixties with acute or convalescent COVID-19. CDR3s include the opening cysteine and the closing phenylalanine or tryptophan. The D gene is left open where the match is weak. Not all rows give a size; the values are once, few, many and, for expanded clones, a class.

J gene | clone size | V gene | D gene | CDR3 DNA | CDR3 protein
TRBJ1-1 | once | TRBV6-5 | NA | TGTGCCAGCAGACGTCCGTCGGGGACTGAAGCTTTCTTT | CASRRPSGTEAFF
TRBJ2-2 | NA | TRBV7-3 | TRBD1 | TGTGCCAGCAGCCCCCCGGGGACAGGGTCCGGGGAGCTGTTTTTT | CASSPPGTGSGELFF
TRBJ2-5 | few | TRBV29-1 | NA | TGCAGCGCTACCCGGGGGTCGGGGGAGACCCAGTACTTC | CSATRGSGETQYF
TRBJ1-1 | NA | TRBV19 | NA | TGTGCCACAGTGGGGGGGGTTGGAGCTTTCTTT | CATVGGVGAFF
TRBJ2-5 | NA | TRBV9 | TRBD2 | TGTGCCAGCAGCGGGGGCGGGGGGGCGGAGACCCAGTACTTC | CASSGGGGAETQYF
TRBJ1-1 | few | TRBV6-6 | NA | TGTGCCAGCAGCCCCCTGGGACTTTCGAACACTGAAGCTTTCTTT | CASSPLGLSNTEAFF
TRBJ2-1 | NA | TRBV19 | TRBD2 | TGTGCCACGTCCTCTCGGGGGGGTTTCTCCAGGGTTGAGCAGTTCTTC | CATSSRGGFSRVEQFF
TRBJ1-1 | NA | TRBV19 | NA | TGTGCCGGTAGTATCCGAGGGGAGGGGACTGAAGCTTTCTTT | CAGSIRGEGTEAFF
TRBJ1-3 | NA | TRBV12-3/TRBV12-4 | NA | TGTGCCAGCAGTTTACATTCTGGAAACACCATATATTTT | CASSLHSGNTIYF
TRBJ1-4 | NA | TRBV28 | TRBD1 | TGTGCCAGCAGTCCCTGGCCGGGACAGGGGAGTGAAAAACTGTTTTTT | CASSPWPGQGSEKLFF
TRBJ2-1 | NA | TRBV3-1/TRBV3-2 | TRBD2 | TGTGCCAGCAGCCTGGGACTAGCGGGAGGGGAGCAGTTCTTC | CASSLGLAGGEQFF
TRBJ1-2 | NA | TRBV4-1 | TRBD1 | TGCGCCAGCAGCCAAGATCCGAGAACAGGGGGTAATGGCTACACCTTC | CASSQDPRTGGNGYTF
TRBJ1-3 | NA | TRBV5-8 | NA | TGTGCCAGCAGCTTGGAAGCGCGAAACACCATATATTTT | CASSLEARNTIYF
TRBJ2-7 | few | TRBV7-2 | TRBD1 | TGTGCCAGCAGCATTGGACAGGGGAGGTCCTACGAGCAGTACTTC | CASSIGQGRSYEQYF
TRBJ1-1 | NA | TRBV2 | TRBD1 | TGTGCCAGCAGTTCGATGACAGGGGGGACCGGCGCTTTCTTT | CASSSMTGGTGAFF
TRBJ1-5 | NA | TRBV19 | NA | TGTGCCAGTAGTATAGAAAGGACAAGGATCAATCAGCCCCAGCATTTT | CASSIERTRINQPQHF
TRBJ1-3 | NA | TRBV28 | NA | TGTGCCAGCAGCCTACCCCTGCGAAACACCATATATTTT | CASSLPLRNTIYF
TRBJ2-2 | NA | TRBV5-4 | TRBD1 | TGTGCCAGCAGCGGACGGACAGGGGGCAGAGGGAGCACCGGGGAGCTGTTTTTT | CASSGRTGGRGSTGELFF
TRBJ1-3 | NA | TRBV5-6 | NA | TGTGCCAGCAGCTCGGCCAGGGTTCGGGGAAACACCATATATTTT | CASSSARVRGNTIYF
TRBJ2-3 | NA | TRBV12-5 | NA | TGTGCTAGTGGTTTGCCCTCGACAGGCTCGGTTCCAGATACGCAGTATTTT | CASGLPSTGSVPDTQYF
TRBJ1-1 | NA | TRBV5-8 | NA | TGTGCCAGCAGCATGAGACAGGCGGAAGCTTTCTTT | CASSMRQAEAFF
TRBJ2-5 | NA | TRBV9 | TRBD2 | TGTGCCAGCAGCGAGAGCGGGGGGGCAGGAAAGACCCAGTACTTC | CASSESGGAGKTQYF
TRBJ1-2 | NA | TRBV9 | NA | TGTGCCAGCAGCGCTACAGAAGACTATGGCTACACCTTC | CASSATEDYGYTF
TRBJ1-6 | NA | TRBV7-2 | TRBD1 | TGTGCCAGCAGCCCCGGACAGGGTTGGAATTCACCCCTCCACTTT | CASSPGQGWNSPLHF
TRBJ1-2 | NA | TRBV28 | NA | TGTGCCAGCAGTTCGACAGGTTATGGCTACACCTTC | CASSSTGYGYTF
TRBJ2-7 | NA | TRBV7-2 | NA | TGTGCCAGCAGCCGGGACTGGATTGCCCCTGCGTACTACGAGCAGTACTTC | CASSRDWIAPAYYEQYF
TRBJ1-4 | NA | TRBV27 | NA | TGTGCCAGCAGTTTCCCTGGGGCGAATGAAAAACTGTTTTTT | CASSFPGANEKLFF
TRBJ1-2 | NA | TRBV28 | TRBD1 | TGTGCCAGCTATAGCCGGACAGGGGCTAAGGGCTACACCTTC | CASYSRTGAKGYTF
TRBJ2-2 | NA | TRBV5-7 | TRBD2 | TGTGCCAGCAGCTTTCGGGAGGTCGGGGAGCTGTTTTTT | CASSFREVGELFF
TRBJ1-2 | NA | TRBV28 | NA | TGTGCCAGCAAACCAGGGTCCTATGGCTACACCTTC | CASKPGSYGYTF
TRBJ2-7 | once | TRBV23-1 | TRBD2 | TGCGCCAGCAGCGACCCCCGGACGGGACTAGCGAACGAGCAGTACTTC | CASSDPRTGLANEQYF
TRBJ2-5 | NA | TRBV7-2 | NA | TGTGCCAGCGCCCCCCGGTACCAAGAGACCCAGTACTTC | CASAPRYQETQYF
TRBJ2-1 | NA | TRBV7-3 | NA | TGTGCCAGCAGCCCTCGAGATCGCGGGCCCAATGAGCAGTTCTTC | CASSPRDRGPNEQFF
TRBJ2-7 | NA | TRBV6-1 | TRBD1 | TGTGCCAGCAGTGAGCCGGACAGGAGCTCCTACGAGCAGTACTTC | CASSEPDRSSYEQYF
TRBJ1-4 | NA | TRBV12-3/TRBV12-4 | TRBD1 | TGTGCCAGCAGGAGGGGACAGGGGGCAAAACTGTTTTTT | CASRRGQGAKLFF
TRBJ1-6 | NA | TRBV10-3 | TRBD1 | TGTGCCATCAGTGGGGGGACAGGACTTAATTCACCCCTCCACTTT | CAISGGTGLNSPLHF
TRBJ2-3 | NA | TRBV9 | NA | TGTGCCAGCAGCGTTTCCGGGACTAGCACAGATACGCAGTATTTT | CASSVSGTSTDTQYF
TRBJ2-7 | NA | TRBV11-2 | NA | TGTGCCAGCAGCTTAGGCGGGATGGCGGTATACGAGCAGTACTTC | CASSLGGMAVYEQYF
TRBJ2-1 | NA | TRBV13 | TRBD1 | TGTGCCAGCAGCCACCGGACAGGGGGCAATGAGCAGTTCTTC | CASSHRTGGNEQFF
TRBJ1-5 | NA | TRBV18 | TRBD1 | TGTGCCAGCTCACCACCCAGGGCAGGGGGCCCTCAGCCCCAGCATTTT | CASSPPRAGGPQPQHF
TRBJ2-3 | NA | TRBV10-3 | TRBD2 | TGTGCCATCAGTGGCGCGGGGGTCACAGATACGCAGTATTTT | CAISGAGVTDTQYF
TRBJ1-4 | NA | TRBV5-6 | NA | TGTGCCAGCAGCTTCAAAACAGGGTTAACTAATGAAAAACTGTTTTTT | CASSFKTGLTNEKLFF
TRBJ2-7 | NA | TRBV20-1 | NA | TGCAGTGCCAGATCTGGGCACGAGCAGTACTTC | CSARSGHEQYF
TRBJ2-3 | NA | TRBV30 | TRBD1 | TGTGCCTGGACCAAGACAGGGAGCGGCACAGATACGCAGTATTTT | CAWTKTGSGTDTQYF
TRBJ2-1 | once | TRBV2 | TRBD2 | TGTGCCAGCAGTGAAGGCGGGGTAGCGGGAGGGCATGAGCAGTTCTTC | CASSEGGVAGGHEQFF
TRBJ2-7 | NA | TRBV24-1 | TRBD2 | TGTGCCACCAGTGATTTGCTACTAGCGATGTCCTACGAGCAGTACTTC | CATSDLLLAMSYEQYF
TRBJ1-1 | NA | TRBV28 | NA | TGTGCCAGCAGTTTGCCCCCCCCCTATCGGGGGGCCGACATGAACACTGAAGCTTTCTTT | CASSLPPPYRGADMNTEAFF
TRBJ1-2 | once | TRBV18 | TRBD1 | TGTGCCAGCTCACCGGACAGGGGGCTGACTAACTATGGCTACACCTTC | CASSPDRGLTNYGYTF
TRBJ2-7 | NA | TRBV5-1 | NA | TGCGCCAGCAGCCCGGGATCAGCGGGCTACGAGCAGTACTTC | CASSPGSAGYEQYF
TRBJ2-5 | NA | TRBV3-1/TRBV3-2 | NA | TGTGCCAGCAGCCAAGCGGGAGAACAGACCCAGTACTTC | CASSQAGEQTQYF
TRBJ1-1 | NA | TRBV7-2 | NA | TGTGCCAGCAGGCACCGGCAGGGTTTGAACACTGAAGCTTTCTTT | CASRHRQGLNTEAFF
TRBJ2-7 | NA | TRBV5-8 | NA | TGTGCCAGCAGCGGGCAGGCAGGGGTCCTCTACGAGCAGTACTTC | CASSGQAGVLYEQYF
TRBJ1-2 | once | TRBV28 | TRBD1 | TGTGCCAGCAGTTTACGGGCCAGGGGGCGAGGGAACTATGGCTACACCTTC | CASSLRARGRGNYGYTF
TRBJ2-3 | NA | TRBV7-6 | TRBD2 | TGTGCCAGCAGCTTAAGACTAGCGGGGGGGGCAGATACGCAGTATTTT | CASSLRLAGGADTQYF
TRBJ1-3 | NA | TRBV14 | NA | TGTGCCAGCAGCCTCGAGCGGGGACTTCTCTCTGGAAACACCATATATTTT | CASSLERGLLSGNTIYF
TRBJ1-2 | once | TRBV28 | NA | TGTGCCAGCAGTTTTTATACAAGTGGCTACACCTTC | CASSFYTSGYTF
TRBJ2-2 | few | TRBV27 | NA | TGTGCCAGCCGGGGTGGAGGAAGAAAGGTCGGGGAGCTGTTTTTT | CASRGGGRKVGELFF
TRBJ2-1 | NA | TRBV3-1/TRBV3-2 | NA | TGTGCCAGCAGCCAAGATACAGGGCGAAACAATGAGCAGTTCTTC | CASSQDTGRNNEQFF
TRBJ1-4 | NA | TRBV28 | TRBD1 | TGTGCCAGCAGTTTCCGGGACAGGGGGCGTGTGAAACTGTTTTTT | CASSFRDRGRVKLFF
TRBJ2-7 | once | TRBV14 | TRBD1 | TGTGCCAGCAGCCCCGAACAGGGGTTCTCCTACGAGCAGTACTTC | CASSPEQGFSYEQYF